This T cell receptor beta chain was obtained from a study of blood T cell repertoires in COVID-19 (TCRdb year 2020). Notes on the research overall: The collaborator samples originated in the United States, Italy and Spain and spanned the acute and convalescent phases of COVID-19. A freely available public database, intended as a resource for researchers studying the immune response to SARS-CoV-2, is where the repertoires were released. Where available, HLA class I and class II types were obtained from metadata supplied by the sample provider rather than from assay-based typing. The sample metadata nearly always contained a de-identified subject ID, COVID-19 status, age in years and sex. Samples came from the ongoing ImmuneRACE study (first 160 participants) plus 1,254 subjects from 6 global collaborators. The prospective study material was composed of cDNA or gDNA derived from T cells, B-cell-depleted T cells, or PBMCs. The dataset comprised deeply sampled blood TCRbeta repertoires from subjects exposed to, actively infected with, or recovered from COVID-19.

Concerning this clone: Its target antigen remains unknown. Per-base qualities were not stored, and no clone one base away is much larger.

TCRbeta CDR3 regions were amplified from genomic DNA using the immunoSEQ Assay, a bias-controlled multiplex PCR. The original pipeline was this. The number of nucleated cells in each sample was estimated from the amplification of reference gene primers within the assay. To quantify the absolute abundance of each unique TCRbeta CDR3 rearrangement, sequence reads were collapsed and filtered. For each sample, productive Simpson clonality was calculated as the square root of Simpson's diversity index across productive rearrangements. The table comes from immuneACCESS by way of TCRdb, which keeps in-frame sequences with V and J called. Part of the clones is missing from these tables; in studies checked, under half for an unresolved V gene and the rest for unknown reasons. V, J and clone size derive from that table, while D and trimming were established from the DNA sequence. Counted in this sample were some 150,000 clones; about 91% of them appeared once. The top ten constitute over 0.8% of the sample.

Collaborating institutions collected whole blood in K2EDTA tubes following their own protocols. For TCRbeta analysis, collaborators shipped samples in one of three forms: frozen whole blood, isolated PBMCs, or DNA extracted from either of those sample types. V and J lose 4 bases and 1 base, and a span of 16 bases separates them. The germline V gene encodes CDR1 LNHDA and CDR2 SQIVND (reference sequence). The CDR3 numbers 17 residues from cysteine through phenylalanine. Just CDR3 DNA is preserved here, 51 bases in frame from base 1. Broad study findings and their caveats: The quantity of clinical and demographic metadata differed by source and by participant and was supplied without curation.

The receptor was derived from a woman aged 50 to 60 with acute or convalescent COVID-19. Rearrangement joined TRBV19 to TRBJ2-2, and possibly TRBD1, on 5 matching bases. The sequenced sample was peripheral blood. The DNA sequence reads TGTGCCAGTAGTACCCAGACAGCCGTGAAGAACACCGGGGAGCTGTTTTTT. This codes for CASSTQTAVKNTGELFF.